One and the same sample provided the 16 T cell receptor beta chains below, sequenced in a study of patients and donors after allogeneic stem cell transplantation. Via MiXCR, TCRdb re-called the RT-PCR reads, giving one row per CDR3 protein. The sample carries about 87,000 distinct CDR3 sequences, roughly 4.9% recorded once. The sample taken for sequencing was blood, either unsorted or a sorted T cell fraction (not recorded which). These receptors came from a human donor who was either an allogeneic HSCT recipient or a stem cell or donor lymphocyte infusion donor (not recorded which). It is not recorded whose cells these are; they may come from a transplant donor.

This clonotype has ten or more counts. The J gene is TRBJ2-5, the V gene TRBV9, with 12 bases identical to TRBD1. The CDR3 runs to 16 residues. The germline V gene encodes CDR1 SGDLS and CDR2 YYNGEE. The ends lost 4 bases at V and 5 bases at J; junction bases unmatched: 9. CDR3: CASSPTSGTGGETQYF. In DNA, the CDR3 is TGTGCCAGCAGCCCAACCTCCGGGACAGGGGGCGAGACCCAGTACTTC.

This clonotype came up a few times. This chain uses TRBV12-3 or TRBV12-4 with TRBJ2-1; no clear D. The CDR3 is 13 amino acids. Trimming removed 6 bases at V and 5 bases at J, with 11 bases between. CDR3 region: CASSLTTDNEQFF. The CDR3 nucleotides are TGTGCCAGCAGCCTTACGACTGACAATGAGCAGTTCTTC.

There are many counts of this clonotype. The chain joins TRBV10-3 to TRBJ2-2, with TRBD1 matching over 7 bases. The CDR3 extends over 14 amino acids. The germline V gene encodes CDR1 ENHRY and CDR2 SYGVKD. The V gene end was trimmed by 11 bases and the J gene end by 6 bases; junction bases not matched to a gene: 12. The CDR3 sequence is CASNRGPRSGELFF. Written as DNA, the CDR3 is TGTGCCTCCAACAGGGGCCCGAGGTCCGGGGAGCTGTTTTTT.

Regarding this clonotype: This may come from a read error, since a much larger clone is one base off. The CDR3 loop reads CSSSFRMLPGGGRAYNEQFF. Written as DNA, the CDR3 is TGTTCCAGCAGTTTTCGGATGCTTCCGGGGGGGGGAAGAGCCTACAATGAGCAGTTCTTC. The chain carries TRBV27 and TRBJ2-1; 8 bases align to TRBD2. In germline, CDR1 is MNHEY, CDR2 SMNVEV (reference sequence). The CDR3 contains 20 residues.

This clonotype has at least ten counts. This chain links TRBV4-1 with TRBJ1-2; tentatively, D is TRBD1 (5 bases). Trimming removed 4 bases at V and 2 bases at J, with 14 bases between. This CDR3 is 15 amino acids long. The germline V gene has CDR1 MGHRA and CDR2 YSYEKL. CDR3 nucleotide sequence: TGCGCCAGCAGCCCTATGGGGGAGGGAAACTATGGCTACACCTTC. As protein: CASSPMGEGNYGYTF.

This clonotype showed up many times. V is TRBV6-1 and J is TRBJ2-7; TRBD2 aligns across 10 bases. The CDR3 loop spans 14 amino acids. Trimming cost V 1 base and J 7 bases; bases outside gene matches: 4. Germline lookup yields CDR1 MNHNS and CDR2 SASEGT. Here the CDR3 DNA reads TGTGCCAGCAGTGAAGGTGGTAGCGGGGGGGAGCAGTACTTC. Translating it yields CASSEGGSGGEQYF.

Notes on this clonotype: Just one base apart from a much larger clone, this may be a read error. The genes are TRBV2 and TRBJ1-3; 8 bases match TRBD1. CDR3 length: 14 residues. CDR1 SNHLY and CDR2 FYNNEI come from the germline V gene. J was trimmed by 10 bases and V by 8 bases; bases with no gene match: 13. CDR3 region: CASEPETGVRTIYF. CDR3 sequence (DNA): TGTGCCAGCGAACCCGAGACAGGGGTCAGGACCATATATTTT.

This clonotype has at least ten counts. The gene calls are TRBV15 and TRBJ1-5, with 7 nucleotides matching TRBD1. Per the germline V gene, CDR1 is LNHNV and CDR2 is YYDKDF (reference sequence). V gave up 0 bases and J gave up 5 bases; unmatched junction bases: 10. CDR3 length: 17 amino acids. This CDR3 reads CATSREGWDRQDQPQHF. CDR3 nucleotide sequence: TGTGCCACCAGCAGAGAAGGTTGGGACAGACAAGATCAGCCCCAGCATTTT.

The sample holds many counts of this clonotype. The V gene is TRBV20-1, the J gene TRBJ2-1, with D tentatively TRBD2 (5 bases). The V gene's germline CDR1 is DFQATT and CDR2 SNEGSKA (reference sequence). Deletions cut 0 bases from V and 5 bases from J, with 14 bases between. This CDR3 has 15 amino acids. CDR3 sequence: CSAREFERKNNEQFF. As DNA, the CDR3 is TGCAGTGCTAGAGAATTTGAGCGGAAAAACAATGAGCAGTTCTTC.

The sample holds many counts of this clonotype. The rearrangement uses TRBV27 and TRBJ2-1; 11 bases match TRBD2. This CDR3 comprises 16 residues. Germline V gene sequence: CDR1 MNHEY, CDR2 SMNVEV (reference sequence). V lost 6 bases and J lost 8; bases outside the gene matches: 12. The CDR3 region is CASSLLTSGVGDEQFF. CDR3 sequence (DNA): TGTGCCAGCAGCCTACTGACTAGCGGGGTAGGCGATGAGCAGTTCTTC.

This clonotype was recorded a few times. For the CDR3, the DNA is TGCAGTGCTAGGCCGGGGGACACCGATAACTATGGCTACACCTTC. This translates into CSARPGDTDNYGYTF. The chain links TRBV20-1 to TRBJ1-2; TRBD1 is a possible D gene (6 bases). V was shortened by 3 bases and J by 1 base, with 15 bases between the two germline ends. In germline, CDR1 is DFQATT, CDR2 SNEGSKA (reference sequence). CDR3 size: 15 residues.

This clonotype was observed at least ten times. The rearrangement uses TRBV7-2 and TRBJ2-1, with D unclear. V dropped 5 bases and J dropped 12 bases, with 11 bases sitting between them. The germline V gene encodes CDR1 SGHTA and CDR2 FQGNSA. This CDR3 region has 11 residues. CDR3 protein: CASSLTVGQFF. The CDR3 DNA reads as TGTGCCAGCAGCCTCACAGTGGGGCAGTTCTTC.

This clonotype was observed at least ten times. This chain joins TRBV5-6 and TRBJ1-1; D possibly corresponds to TRBD1 (5 bases). V was cut by 5 bases and J by 1 base, with 12 bases left in between. From germline, CDR1 is SGHDT and CDR2 YYEEEE. This CDR3 region has 14 residues. CDR3 protein: CASRSGTTNTEAFF. Written as DNA, the CDR3 is TGTGCCAGCAGATCTGGGACCACGAACACTGAAGCTTTCTTT.

This clonotype was observed a few times. The V gene is TRBV27, the J gene TRBJ1-6; D unresolved. This CDR3 is built from 14 residues. Per the germline V gene, CDR1 is MNHEY and CDR2 is SMNVEV (reference sequence). The V end was cut by 2 bases, the J end by 7 bases, with 9 bases between. The CDR3 coding sequence is TGTGCCAGCAGTTTACCCCAGCCCAATTCACCCCTCCACTTT. It specifies CASSLPQPNSPLHF.

A few counts support this clonotype. This rearrangement joins TRBV10-1 to TRBJ1-4, with no clear D. The CDR3 extends over 13 amino acids. V was clipped by 9 bases and J by 6 bases, with 14 bases between them. Germline V gene sequence: CDR1 WNHNN, CDR2 SYGVQD (reference sequence). The DNA for the CDR3 is TGCGCCAGTAATAATCCAGGAGATGAAAAACTGTTTTTT. Amino acid sequence: CASNNPGDEKLFF.

This chain links TRBV18 with TRBJ1-6; D ambiguous. V lost 3 bases and J lost 10, with 13 bases in between. Looked up from germline, CDR1 is KGHSH and CDR2 is LQKENI. This CDR3 contains 14 residues. CDR3 sequence: CASSPTREGSPLHF. The CDR3 DNA reads TGTGCCAGCTCACCGACTAGGGAAGGGTCACCCCTCCACTTT.